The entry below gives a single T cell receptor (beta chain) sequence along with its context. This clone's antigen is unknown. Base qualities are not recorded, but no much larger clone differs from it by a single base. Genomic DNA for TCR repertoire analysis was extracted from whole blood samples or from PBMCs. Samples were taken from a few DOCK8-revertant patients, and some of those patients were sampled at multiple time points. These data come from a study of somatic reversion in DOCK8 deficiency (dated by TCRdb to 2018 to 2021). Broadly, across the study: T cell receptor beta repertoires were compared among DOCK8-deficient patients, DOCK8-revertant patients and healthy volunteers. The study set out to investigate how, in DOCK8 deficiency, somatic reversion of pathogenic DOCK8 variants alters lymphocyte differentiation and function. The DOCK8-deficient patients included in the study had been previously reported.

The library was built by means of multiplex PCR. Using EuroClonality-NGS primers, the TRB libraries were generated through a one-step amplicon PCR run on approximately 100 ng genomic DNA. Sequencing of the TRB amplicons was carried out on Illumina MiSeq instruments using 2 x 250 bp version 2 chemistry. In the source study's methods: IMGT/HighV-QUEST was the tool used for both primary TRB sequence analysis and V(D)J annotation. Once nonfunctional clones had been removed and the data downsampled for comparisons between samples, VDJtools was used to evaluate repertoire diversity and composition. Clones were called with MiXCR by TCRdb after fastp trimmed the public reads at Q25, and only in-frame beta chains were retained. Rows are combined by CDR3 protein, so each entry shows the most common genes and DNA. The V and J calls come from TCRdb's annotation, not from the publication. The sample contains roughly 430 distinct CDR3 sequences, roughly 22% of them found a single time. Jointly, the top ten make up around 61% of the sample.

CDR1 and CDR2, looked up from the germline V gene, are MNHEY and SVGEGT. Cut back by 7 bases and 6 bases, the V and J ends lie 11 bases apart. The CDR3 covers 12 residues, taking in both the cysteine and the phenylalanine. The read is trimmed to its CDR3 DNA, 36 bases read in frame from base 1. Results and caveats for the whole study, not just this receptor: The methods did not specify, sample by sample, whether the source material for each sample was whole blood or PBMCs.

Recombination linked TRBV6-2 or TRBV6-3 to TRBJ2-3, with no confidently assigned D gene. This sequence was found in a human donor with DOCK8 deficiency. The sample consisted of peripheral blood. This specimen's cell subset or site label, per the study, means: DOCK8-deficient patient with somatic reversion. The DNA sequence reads TGTGCCAGCAAGGCCACCTCGGATACGCAGTATTTT. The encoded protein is CASKATSDTQYF.